The rows below give T cell receptor beta chains drawn from one sample of a study of cytomegalovirus exposure and HLA in healthy donors. Sequencing used immunoSEQ multiplex PCR; TCRdb keeps in-frame clones, though not all of them. The data hold about 79,000 clones, with roughly 93% observed a single time. Sequenced sample: PBMCs. The receptors here all came from a woman under 40 in good health and CMV-seronegative. Each CDR3 is given without its conserved first and last residue.

TRBV5-1	TRBJ2-3	ASSWSSGSADTQY
TRBV18	TRBJ2-5	ASSRRQGGETQY
TRBV28	TRBJ2-7	ASLLGQGLSYEQY
TRBV14	TRBJ1-2	ASSLDRIGSGYT
TRBV2	TRBJ2-1	ASRVLKRGEPYNEQF
TRBV7-9	TRBJ1-5	ASSWENQPQH
TRBV7-8	TRBJ2-1	ASSFYVSLAGGVSNEQF
TRBV27	TRBJ2-5	ASSLSVQDQETQY
TRBV7-6	TRBJ2-3	ASSRTSGDIYTDTQY
TRBV12-5	TRBJ1-2	ASGSQQGVISNYGYT
TRBV5-6	TRBJ1-5	ASSLAGADYQPQH
TRBV6-1	TRBJ1-2	ASSGRDRVNYGYT
TRBV5-1	TRBJ2-7	ASSLNSPYEQY
TRBV4-2	TRBJ2-7	ASSPSGLATYEQY
TRBV7-9	TRBJ1-4	ASSSDSANEKLF
TRBV5-8	TRBJ1-2	ASSFTSTGIYYGYT
TRBV4-1	TRBJ2-3	ASSQSTSGIQDTQY
TRBV7-7	TRBJ2-2	ASSPRTSGTGELF
TRBV5-4	TRBJ1-3	ASSARGAGNTIY
TRBV4-2	TRBJ1-1	ASSQDRAAVEAF
TRBV5-1	TRBJ1-1	ASSLPQGQAF
TRBV6-1	TRBJ1-2	ASGLTGGDYGYT
TRBV19	TRBJ1-1	ASSDRGPGTEAF
TRBV5-4	TRBJ1-1	ASNPYDRDSPEAF
TRBV6-1	TRBJ1-1	ASPASGSTKAF
TRBV27	TRBJ2-1	ASSFQQVDEQF
TRBV5-8	TRBJ2-1	ASSSPTGEQF
TRBV4-1	TRBJ1-1	ASSQEDRENTEAF
TRBV23-1	TRBJ2-1	ASSQPYKRLLAGAYNEQF
TRBV18	TRBJ1-4	ASSPEGDGEKLF
TRBV6-5	TRBJ1-2	ASSYSTGTNYGYT
TRBV27	TRBJ2-7	ASSPSSISYEQY
TRBV2	TRBJ1-3	ASTVSGNTIY
TRBV7-6	TRBJ2-1	ASSLTSGGANEQF
TRBV6-5	TRBJ2-1	ASSSPGTAVDGQF
TRBV5-1	TRBJ2-3	ASSLVPGQSTDTQY
TRBV4-1	TRBJ2-3	ASSQDAAGGTDTQY
TRBV29-1	TRBJ1-1	SGGGVGGTEAF
TRBV19	TRBJ1-1	ASSIQGQLNTEAF
TRBV7-2	TRBJ2-3	ASSLRDTQY
TRBV5-4	TRBJ2-3	ASSPGGSGSTDTQY
TRBV6-6	TRBJ1-2	ASSMATGTGSRGYT
TRBV19	TRBJ2-7	ASSISSGSLVHEQY
TRBV6-5	TRBJ2-5	ASSTIGQLQETQY
TRBV5-4	TRBJ2-2	ASSSGYAGTGELF
TRBV19	TRBJ1-5	ASRLGGAGESQPQH
TRBV9	TRBJ2-1	ASSVALLGSGDNEQF
TRBV28	TRBJ1-2	ASSFQGNYGYT
TRBV6-1	TRBJ2-2	ASSGWDRLAGELF
TRBV6-1	TRBJ2-5	ASSERGQGTAETQY
TRBV19	TRBJ1-3	ASRISSGNTIY
TRBV2	TRBJ1-5	ASSRDKRNQPQH
TRBV5-1	TRBJ1-1	ASSSQGVGTEAF
TRBV5-1	TRBJ1-3	ASSLGDSGNTIY
TRBV19	TRBJ1-6	ASSSGQSSSYNSPLH
TRBV7-9	TRBJ1-3	ASSRESALGSGNTIY
TRBV5-3	TRBJ1-1	ARSLIRDRGLTEAF
TRBV7-6	TRBJ1-2	ASSLVGTGFVGYT
TRBV11-2	TRBJ2-7	ASSLAAQGAYEQY